This TCR beta chain was obtained from a study of post-analysis software for immune sequencing data. Study-wide points: Patients had higher frequencies than controls of about five TRBV segments, including TRBV5-6, TRBV5-1 and TRBV20-1. When the samples were clustered directly with F measure, those that had been prepared in the same batch showed strong co-clustering.

In regard to this clonotype: The antigen is unknown.

The TCR beta cDNA libraries carried unique molecular identifiers. TCRdb reprocessed the PCR reads via MiXCR and lists one record per CDR3 protein. In the table there are approximately 400,000 distinct CDR3 sequences, around a third of which are singletons. Per germline, CDR1 SGHTA and CDR2 FQGNSA. Trimming took off 1 base at V and 2 bases at J, with 12 bases between the two ends. This CDR3 region has 15 residues. This sequence was found in a girl aged 10 to 17 with multiple sclerosis. The chain employs TRBV7-2 and TRBJ2-7; D gene unclear. Sample: blood. The CDR3 nucleotides read TGTGCCAGCAGCTTAGACTTTACCTTCACCTACGAGCAGTACTTC. Protein sequence: CASSLDFTFTYEQYF.